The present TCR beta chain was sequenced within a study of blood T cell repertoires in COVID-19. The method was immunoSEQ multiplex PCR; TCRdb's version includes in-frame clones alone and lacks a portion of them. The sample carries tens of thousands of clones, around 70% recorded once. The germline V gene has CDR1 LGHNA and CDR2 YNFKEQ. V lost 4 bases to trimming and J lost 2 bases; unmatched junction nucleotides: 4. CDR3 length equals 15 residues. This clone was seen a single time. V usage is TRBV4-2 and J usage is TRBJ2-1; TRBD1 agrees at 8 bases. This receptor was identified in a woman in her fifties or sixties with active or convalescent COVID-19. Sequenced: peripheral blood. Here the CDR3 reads CASSLRTGPYNEQFF. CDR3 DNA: TGTGCCAGCAGCCTCCGGACAGGGCCCTACAATGAGCAGTTCTTC.